This TCR beta chain appears in the sequencing data of a study of spatial heterogeneity in lung cancer (dated by TCRdb to between 2018 and 2021). A note on the overall study: More beta-chain than alpha-chain transcripts were consistently detected, likely reflecting higher beta-chain transcript abundance. A strong correlation was found between TCR transcript counts in tumor regions and a T cell transcriptional module score from matched bulk RNA-seq. At surgery, hundreds of tumor regions, approximately 64 matched nontumor lung samples and 56 PBMC samples were TCR-sequenced for both alpha and beta chains. Nonsynonymous mutation counts, determined by whole-exome sequencing of tumor tissue, were related to features of the TCR repertoire. In non-small cell lung cancer, the study quantitatively compared TCR alpha and beta repertoires across several tumor regions, matched nontumor lung, and blood. In the raw uncorrected reads, each unique combination of TCR and UMI appeared more than ten times on average.

Including the terminal cysteine and phenylalanine, the CDR3 comprises 14 residues. The retained sequence is limited to the CDR3, 42 bases, with the frame set at the first base. The germline V gene supplies CDR1 SGHTA and CDR2 FQGNSA. V loses 6 bases of germline sequence and J loses 10 bases, and the interval between the two ends is 21 bases. Taken with the paper, the label for time point translates to: sample taken at primary tumor resection. The donors were 65 to 90 patients from the lung TRACERx cohort who had early-stage, untreated non-small cell lung cancer. Without any cell sorting, TCR sequencing was performed on whole RNA extracted either from tumor and nontumor lung tissue or from cryopreserved PBMC samples. Only patients for whom sufficient RNA was available from at least two tumor regions were selected for TCR sequencing. A lung pathologist reviewed the tumor and adjacent nontumor lung specimens before the specimens were selected.

Libraries came from 5' RACE. The listed sequencing device is NextSeq 500. The TCR library protocol attached a unique molecular identifier to each TCR cDNA molecule to allow correction of PCR and sequencing errors. From the authors' description of their analysis: TCR identification, UMI-based error correction and CDR3 extraction were all carried out with Decombinator tools. Expanded TCRs were defined as those above a frequency of 2 per 1,000, corresponding to the top 1% of the tumor frequency distribution. Expanded tumor TCRs were classed as regional if statistically deemed absent (corrected P<0.05) from at least one tumor region, otherwise ubiquitous. Renyi diversity was computed with the R vegan package after each repertoire had been subsampled 100 times to 5,000 TCRs. To build CDR3 similarity networks, amino acid triplet string-kernel similarity was used, and CDR3s were connected when their pairwise similarity was above 0.82. TCRdb applied fastp at Q25 and MiXCR to the public reads, then kept only in-frame beta chains. Merged by CDR3 protein, the rows form single entries marked with the most common genes and DNA. None of the V and J calls come from the authors' own analysis; TCRdb made them. Within this sample are approximately 13,000 distinct CDR3 sequences, with roughly 5% of them counted one time only. Roughly a quarter of the sample is in the top ten clones.

General conclusions and limits of the study: The count of ubiquitous expanded TCRs correlated with the count of ubiquitous nonsynonymous mutations, and the count of regional expanded TCRs correlated with the count of regional nonsynonymous mutations. Additional single-cell paired TCR alpha and beta sequencing was considered necessary to confirm, at a functional level, the hypothesis that regional TCRs recognize regional mutations. Estimated TCR-seq coverage of tumor T cells was only about 7.2% for alpha chains and about 13% for beta chains. A correlation was observed between the number of expanded intratumoral alpha and beta TCRs and the tumor nonsynonymous mutation count.

The sample holds many counts of this clonotype. Its antigen is currently not known. Base qualities are not at hand, and no much larger clone is one base apart. Sequencing was performed on lung tumor tissue, taken at surgery. This receptor was identified in a male donor with early-stage non-small cell lung cancer. Recombination connected TRBV7-2 to TRBJ2-5, with TRBD2 perhaps the D gene, on 5 matching bases. The nucleotide sequence is given as TGTGCCAGCAGTGAATGGACTGGTTCGACGAGCCAGTACTTC. It specifies CASSEWTGSTSQYF.